The T cell receptor beta chain described here comes from a study of T cells in Graves' hyperthyroidism and ophthalmopathy. V was pared by 6 bases and J by 5 bases, with 13 bases between. The CDR3 spans 13 residues. There were TCR beta CDR3 regions amplified from RNA transcripts. The HTBI set primed first-round TCR CDR3 RT-PCR. One entry per CDR3 protein, called by TCRdb with MiXCR from the multiplex PCR reads. Here the sample spans 500,000 to 750,000 distinct CDR3 sequences, more than 45% being singletons. This clonotype was seen ten or more times. This TCR derives from a woman between 18 and 29 years old with Graves' hyperthyroidism. The sequenced sample consisted of peripheral blood or thyroid tissue (not recorded which). V and J are TRBV12-3 or TRBV12-4 and TRBJ1-1; a possible D gene is TRBD1 (5 bases). Written as DNA, the CDR3 is TGTGCCAGCAGACATGGGGGTAGGACTGAAGCTTTCTTT. Protein: CASRHGGRTEAFF.